This TCR beta chain was sequenced during a study of post-analysis software for immune sequencing data. Study results and limitations: Strong co-clustering by F measure linked samples that shared a preparation batch. Five TRBV segments, including TRBV5-6, TRBV5-1 and TRBV20-1, were more frequent in patients than controls.

V lost 3 bases to trimming and J lost 0 bases, with 8 bases between them. This CDR3 spans 14 amino acids. Germline assignment: CDR1 SGHTA and CDR2 FQGNSA. The sample holds a few counts of this clonotype. Its antigen is unidentified. Included in the TCR beta cDNA libraries were unique molecular identifiers. TCRdb recomputed calls from the PCR reads with MiXCR, one row per CDR3 protein. The table has hundreds of thousands of distinct CDR3 sequences, roughly 30% seen once; the top ten hold around 0.56%. This rearrangement joins TRBV7-2 to TRBJ2-5; D might be TRBD2 (6 bases). This receptor was identified in a girl aged 10-17 years with multiple sclerosis. Material: blood. This CDR3 reads CASSFKRDQETQYF. As DNA, the CDR3 is TGTGCCAGCAGCTTTAAGCGGGACCAAGAGACCCAGTACTTC.